Sequencing of this T cell receptor (beta chain) was carried out in a study of T cell responses to AZD1222 COVID-19 vaccine. Study overall: Second-dose groups at about 4 or about 12 weeks were pooled.

From germline, CDR1 is SEHNR and CDR2 FQNEAQ (reference sequence). V lost 5 bases and J lost 3; bases outside the gene matches: 6. CDR3 length: 14 residues. Sequenced by immunoSEQ multiplex PCR; TCRdb stores in-frame clones only, minus some. The sample has 150,000 or so clones, about nine tenths seen once. Details on this clone: Its antigen is as yet unknown.

Study conclusions and caveats: A rise in Spike-specific TCR breadth and depth followed two AZD1222 doses. The CD4 TCRs associated with vaccination extended across spike and predominated at 160-218 and 743-854.

The material sequenced was peripheral blood, taken on day 0 of AZD1222 vaccination. The V call is TRBV7-9, the J call TRBJ2-7; 8 nucleotides agree with TRBD1. The source of this sequence is an adult in good health. The CDR3 nucleotides read TGTGCCAGCAGCCCCGGACAGGGTCTCTACGAGCAGTACTTC. Protein: CASSPGQGLYEQYF.